This entry lists 20 T cell receptor beta chains sequenced from one sample in a study of Graves' ophthalmopathy and Graves' hyperthyroidism. Using RNA transcripts, the TCR beta CDR3 regions were amplified. A first-round RT-PCR used HTBI primers, followed by a second-round multiplex PCR. TCRdb reprocessed the multiplex PCR reads via MiXCR and lists one record per CDR3 protein. The sample carries about 220,000 distinct CDR3 sequences, roughly 21% recorded once. Sequenced: peripheral blood. These receptors came from a woman aged 50 to 60 with Graves' ophthalmopathy.

There are many counts of this clonotype. The genes are TRBV6-2 or TRBV6-3 and TRBJ2-7; 7 positions agree with TRBD1. Per germline, CDR1 MNHEY and CDR2 SVGEGT. The V and J ends lost 6 bases and 5 bases, in that order; junction bases with no gene match: 7. The CDR3 loop spans 13 amino acids. CDR3 sequence reads: CASRSTGPHEQYF. The CDR3 coding sequence is TGTGCCAGCAGATCGACAGGGCCACACGAGCAGTACTTC.

This clonotype has a count of ten or more. The chain recombines TRBV6-1 with TRBJ2-5; 7 bases fit TRBD1. The CDR3 extends over 15 amino acids. Trimming cost V 3 bases and J 2 bases; bases outside gene matches: 6. Germline loops: CDR1 MNHNS, CDR2 SASEGT. The CDR3 DNA follows: TGTGCCAGCAGTGAGACAGTACAGGGGCAAGAGACCCAGTACTTC. Protein sequence: CASSETVQGQETQYF.

In this sample, this clonotype turned up many times. V and J are TRBV12-3 or TRBV12-4 and TRBJ2-4; TRBD2 matches 10 bases. The CDR3 has 13 residues. J gave up 7 bases and V 7 bases, and 4 bases lay outside the gene matches. CDR3 nucleotides: TGTGCCAGCAATCTAGCGGGAGTTAACATTCAGTACTTC. This sequence encodes CASNLAGVNIQYF.

This clonotype was counted many times. V gene TRBV5-1 combines with J gene TRBJ1-1; D unresolved. Germline V gene sequence: CDR1 SGHRS, CDR2 YFSETQ. The CDR3 spans 13 residues. V was clipped by 6 bases and J by 0 bases, with 9 bases between them. The CDR3 spells CASMPGMNTEAFF. CDR3 in DNA: TGCGCCAGCATGCCGGGGATGAACACTGAAGCTTTCTTT.

The table lists this clonotype with many counts. The rearrangement uses TRBV19 and TRBJ2-5, with TRBD1 identical over 10 bases. V trimming: 9 bases; J trimming: 5 bases; junction bases outside the gene matches: 15. The CDR3 runs to 16 residues. The V gene's germline CDR1 is LNHDA and CDR2 SQIVND (reference sequence). CDR3 DNA sequence: TGTGCCAGCGGGGGAAGAAGGGACAGGGGATATGAGACCCAGTACTTC. Its protein product is CASGGRRDRGYETQYF.

In this sample, this clonotype turned up many times. A junction boundary mismatches the germline segment, possibly from a read error. The rearrangement uses TRBV20-1 and TRBJ2-7; no firm D call. Germline values: CDR1 DFQATT, CDR2 SNEGSKA (reference sequence). The CDR3 loop spans 12 amino acids. The CDR3 loop reads CSAGVANDIPSF. CDR3 coding DNA: TGCAGTGCTGGAGTGGCCAACGACATTCCCTCCTTC.

The genes are TRBV3-1 and TRBJ1-6; a weak D match, TRBD1 (5 bases). Germline values: CDR1 LGHDT, CDR2 YNNKEL (reference sequence). Trimming took off 2 bases at V and 7 bases at J, with 12 bases between the two ends. CDR3 length: 15 residues. CDR3 sequence: CASSQWQGSNSPLHF. The CDR3 nucleotides read TGTGCCAGCAGCCAATGGCAGGGAAGCAATTCACCCCTCCACTTT.

This clonotype was counted many times. This chain connects TRBV27 to TRBJ2-7, with D perhaps TRBD2 (5 bases). CDR1 and CDR2 (germline): MNHEY, SMNVEV (reference sequence). CDR3 size: 16 residues. V lost 2 bases and J lost 3, with 17 bases in between. CDR3: CASSLGRAGRGYEQYF. The CDR3 region has the DNA TGTGCCAGCAGTTTAGGTCGGGCGGGCCGAGGCTACGAGCAGTACTTC.

This clonotype was observed many times. This chain uses TRBV20-1 with TRBJ1-6; D perhaps matches TRBD1 (5 bases). The V end was cut by 4 bases, the J end by 3 bases, with 13 bases between. Germline V CDR1 and CDR2: DFQATT, SNEGSKA (reference sequence). CDR3 size: 15 residues. The CDR3 DNA reads TGCAGTGCTACGGGGGACCGTGTCTATAATTCACCCCTCCACTTT. Residues: CSATGDRVYNSPLHF.

This clonotype showed up many times. The genes are TRBV6-1 and TRBJ1-5, with 9 nucleotides matching TRBD1. Looked up from germline, CDR1 is MNHNS and CDR2 is SASEGT. This CDR3 is built from 17 residues. J was trimmed by 6 bases and V by 7 bases; bases with no gene match: 16. CDR3: CASTPSPGQGRVQPQHF. The DNA for the CDR3 is TGTGCCAGCACCCCCTCCCCGGGACAGGGTAGGGTTCAGCCCCAGCATTTT.

This clonotype came up many times. The rearrangement joins TRBV6-1 to TRBJ2-7; TRBD1 matches at 9 bases. The CDR3 runs to 14 residues. CDR1 and CDR2 from the germline V gene are MNHNS and SASEGT. With 4 bases clipped from V and 2 bases from J, the junction kept 3 bases outside the gene matches. The CDR3 protein is CASSATGGTYEQYF. The CDR3 bases are TGTGCCAGCAGTGCAACAGGGGGCACCTACGAGCAGTACTTC.

The chain joins TRBV2 to TRBJ1-2, with D hard to call. V was trimmed by 1 base and J by 4 bases, leaving 7 bases between them. The CDR3 length is 13 residues. Germline V gene lookup returns CDR1 SNHLY and CDR2 FYNNEI. The CDR3 reads CASSEGRTYGYTF. The CDR3 bases are TGTGCCAGCAGTGAAGGTCGGACCTATGGCTACACCTTC.

This clonotype came up many times. The V call is TRBV20-1, the J call TRBJ2-5; no clear D. The CDR3 has 13 residues. The germline gives CDR1 DFQATT, CDR2 SNEGSKA (reference sequence). The ends were cut back, 8 bases at V and 0 bases at J, with 13 bases in the middle. The DNA of the CDR3 is TGCAGTCACCTGTTGTACTACCAAGAGACCCAGTACTTC. Its translation is CSHLLYYQETQYF.

The CDR3 DNA is TGTGCCAGCAGAGCCGGGACAGGGGCTGCCCGTGTGGACACTGAAGCTTTCTTT. Encoded protein: CASRAGTGAARVDTEAFF. The chain couples TRBV6-2 or TRBV6-3 to TRBJ1-1, with 10 nucleotides matching TRBD1. The CDR3 length is 18 residues. Germline assignment: CDR1 MNHEY and CDR2 SVGEGT. V gave up 6 bases and J gave up 3 bases; unmatched junction bases: 16.

This clonotype was picked up many times. The rearrangement joins TRBV6-5 to TRBJ1-1, with D unresolved. V dropped 0 bases and J dropped 5 bases, with 19 bases sitting between them. CDR3 size: 17 residues. CDR1 is MNHEY, CDR2 SVGAGI, per germline. This CDR3 reads CASSYSRSRALLTEAFF. The DNA for the CDR3 is TGTGCCAGCAGTTACTCGAGGAGCCGGGCTTTACTGACTGAAGCTTTCTTT.

This chain links TRBV6-5 with TRBJ1-1; a weak D match, TRBD1 (6 bases). The CDR3 has 15 residues. Germline V gives CDR1 MNHEY, CDR2 SVGAGI. The V end lost 0 bases, the J end lost 7 bases, and 15 bases lay between the germline ends. CDR3 loop: CASSYSFSGAGEAFF. The CDR3 DNA sequence: TGTGCCAGCAGTTACTCGTTTTCGGGGGCGGGTGAAGCTTTCTTT.

The chain joins TRBV30 to TRBJ2-2; D may be TRBD1 (5 bases). The germline V gene encodes CDR1 GTSNPN and CDR2 SVGIG (reference sequence). CDR3 size: 14 residues. Trimming took off 2 bases at V and 6 bases at J, with 13 bases between the two ends. The CDR3 nucleotides are TGTGCCTGGAGTCCGATCAGGGTCTCCGGGGAGCTGTTTTTT. Its protein is CAWSPIRVSGELFF. Together with reference TRBV30 and TRBJ2-2, the CDR3 gives the full variable domain: SQTIHQWPATLVQPVGSPLSLECTVEGTSNPNLYWYRQAAGRGLQLLFYSVGIGQISSEVPQNLSASRPQDRQFILSSKKLLLSDSGFYLCAWSPIRVSGELFFGEGSRLTVL.

This clonotype was seen ten or more times. The V gene is TRBV6-5, the J gene TRBJ2-7; 9 bases line up with TRBD2. The CDR3 contains 17 residues. Germline-derived CDR1 and CDR2 are MNHEY and SVGAGI. Germline trimming cut 6 bases from V and 7 bases from J; bases unmatched to any gene: 19. The CDR3 DNA follows: TGTGCCAGCAGCCCCACTGGCGGGGCGGGAGGGCCTCGGGAGCAGTACTTC. Amino acids: CASSPTGGAGGPREQYF.

This clonotype was found many times. The chain has TRBV3-1 and TRBJ2-5, with D unresolved. This CDR3 has 16 residues. Germline lookup yields CDR1 LGHDT and CDR2 YNNKEL (reference sequence). Trimming shortened V by 3 bases and J by 6 bases, and 20 bases separated the two germline ends. This CDR3 is CASSQALYGQAKTQYF. The DNA of the CDR3 is TGTGCCAGCAGCCAGGCCCTCTATGGCCAAGCCAAGACCCAGTACTTC.

The chain has TRBV18 and TRBJ1-5; D remains unclear. From germline, CDR1 is KGHSH and CDR2 LQKENI. Trimming shortened V by 2 bases and J by 3 bases, and 11 bases separated the two germline ends. The CDR3 has 15 amino acids. CDR3 DNA: TGTGCCAGCTCACCATCCGGAAGAAACAATCAGCCCCAGCATTTT. Translated, it gives CASSPSGRNNQPQHF.